This passage covers 18 T cell receptor beta chains from one sample sequenced in a study of human T cells and chemical hapten exposure. Indicated time point: patch test 2, 6 weeks after DPC sensitization. Treatment in this sample: therapeutic diphenylcyclopropenone sensitization with weekly scalp DPC. From the RACE reads, TCRdb called clonotypes with MiXCR, one entry per CDR3 protein. The profile shows about 140,000 distinct CDR3 sequences, around 11% of them singletons. Sequenced material: whole blood, taken in connection with sensitization to the hapten diphenylcyclopropenone (DPC). These receptors all come from a woman in her forties or fifties with alopecia areata. Some clones in this sample may be carry-over from other donors' samples.

This clonotype occurred many times. The chain joins TRBV7-2 to TRBJ2-1; 7 bases agree with TRBD2. V trimming: 8 bases; J trimming: 2 bases; junction bases outside the gene matches: 6. Germline V gene sequence: CDR1 SGHTA, CDR2 FQGNSA. There are 14 residues in the CDR3. Here the CDR3 reads CASSRREPYNEQFF. DNA for the CDR3: TGTGCCAGCTCTCGGCGGGAGCCCTACAATGAGCAGTTCTTC.

V is TRBV19 and J is TRBJ2-2; the D is unclear. The CDR3 extends over 14 amino acids. V lost 4 bases to trimming and J lost 3 bases, with 9 bases between them. CDR1 and CDR2 from the germline V gene are LNHDA and SQIVND (reference sequence). DNA for the CDR3: TGTGCCAGTAGTAGCGGCGTATACACCGGGGAGCTGTTTTTT. As protein: CASSSGVYTGELFF.

This rearrangement joins TRBV20-1 to TRBJ2-1, with D perhaps TRBD2 (6 bases). Germline CDR1 reads DFQATT; CDR2 reads SNEGSKA (reference sequence). Trimming left V 0 bases short and J 3 bases short, with 12 bases between. This CDR3 contains 15 residues. The CDR3: CSARDPRDFYNEQFF. CDR3 DNA sequence: TGCAGTGCTAGAGACCCCCGGGACTTCTACAATGAGCAGTTCTTC.

This clonotype was seen a few times. CDR3 DNA sequence: TGTGCCAGTAGTAGGACTAGCGGCACAGATACGCAGTATTTT. Protein product: CASSRTSGTDTQYF. The rearrangement uses TRBV19 and TRBJ2-3; 9 nucleotides line up with TRBD2. CDR1 LNHDA and CDR2 SQIVND come from the germline V gene (reference sequence). V dropped 4 bases and J dropped 1; count of bases not matched to a gene: 0. CDR3 length: 14 residues.

This clonotype has only a few counts. V and J are TRBV7-2 and TRBJ2-2; maybe TRBD2 (5 bases). V was shortened by 0 bases and J by 9 bases, with 11 bases between the two germline ends. The CDR3 extends over 14 amino acids. Germline V gives CDR1 SGHTA, CDR2 FQGNSA. Here the CDR3 reads CASSLARLARELFF. In DNA, the CDR3 is TGTGCCAGCAGCTTAGCCCGTTTAGCGAGGGAGCTGTTTTTT. The full variable domain, rest sourced from reference TRBV7-2 and TRBJ2-2, is GAGVSQSPSNKVTEKGKDVELRCDPISGHTALYWYRQSLGQGLEFLIYFQGNSAPDKSGLPSDRFSAERTGGSVSTLTIQRTQQEDSAVYLCASSLARLARELFFGEGSRLTVL.

Points on this clonotype: A read error may be the cause here, since a much bigger clone is one base away. This chain uses TRBV12-3 or TRBV12-4 with TRBJ2-1; maybe TRBD2 (7 bases). The CDR3 is 15 amino acids. The CDR3 nucleotides are TGTGCCAGCACCTTAGGGGGGAGGGCCAACAATGAGCAGTCCTTC. Protein: CASTLGGRANNEQSF.

The chain combines TRBV7-2 with TRBJ2-7; 7 positions agree with TRBD2. The trim removed 5 bases at V and 0 bases at J, leaving 7 bases unmatched. The CDR3 has 15 amino acids. CDR1 is SGHTA and CDR2 is FQGNSA in the germline V gene. Here the CDR3 reads CASSQGGQLSYEQYF. CDR3 in DNA: TGTGCCAGCAGCCAGGGAGGGCAGCTCTCCTACGAGCAGTACTTC.

This clonotype was seen at least ten times. The genes are TRBV30 and TRBJ1-2; D is possibly TRBD1 (5 bases). Trimming stripped 0 bases from V and 6 bases from J, with 14 bases between. Germline V CDR1 and CDR2: GTSNPN, SVGIG (reference sequence). This CDR3 is 14 amino acids long. The chain's CDR3 is CAWSVEGRADGYTF. CDR3 nucleotide sequence: TGTGCCTGGAGTGTAGAGGGCAGGGCCGATGGCTACACCTTC.

This clonotype is a singleton in its sample. This may be a read error, as it is one base from a much larger clone. The chain links TRBV7-2 to TRBJ2-4; 7 nucleotides agree with TRBD2. This CDR3 comprises 17 residues. Germline V CDR1 and CDR2: SGHTA, FQGNSA. The CDR3 sequence: CASSLEAGRLAKNIQNF. The CDR3 DNA follows: TGTGCCAGCAGCTTAGAGGCCGGGAGGTTAGCCAAAAACATTCAGAACTTC.

V is TRBV24-1 and J is TRBJ1-1; no reliable D call. V was clipped by 6 bases and J by 5 bases, with 9 bases between them. The CDR3 has 12 residues. Germline CDR1 KGHDR, CDR2 SFDVKD. This CDR3 reads CATSLGGTEAFF. CDR3 sequence (DNA): TGTGCCACCAGTCTCGGAGGGACTGAAGCTTTCTTT.

This clonotype appeared many times. This chain connects TRBV28 to TRBJ2-3; 12 bases map to TRBD2. CDR1 MDHEN and CDR2 SYDVKM come from the germline V gene. There are 15 residues in the CDR3. Trimming took 4 bases from V and 3 from J; bases not matched to a gene: 2. CDR3 coding DNA: TGTGCCAGCAGTTCTAGCGGGAGGGCTACAGATACGCAGTATTTT. Its translation: CASSSSGRATDTQYF. The full variable domain, completed using reference TRBV28 and TRBJ2-3, is DVKVTQSSRYLVKRTGEKVFLECVQDMDHENMFWYRQDPGLGLRLIYFSYDVKMKEKGDIPEGYSVSREKKERFSLILESASTNQTSMYLCASSSSGRATDTQYFGPGTRLTVL.

With respect to this clonotype: A much larger clone lies a single base off, so this may be a read error. The rearrangement joins TRBV25-1 to TRBJ1-2; no clear D gene. The V and J ends lost 4 bases and 2 bases respectively, with 11 bases between them. Per the germline V gene, CDR1 is MGHDK and CDR2 is SYGVNS. The CDR3 sequence is 14 residues long. CDR3 bases: TGTGCCAGCAGTGTGATCGGAAGAAACTATGGCTACACCTTC. It yields the protein CASSVIGRNYGYTF.

This clonotype was counted only a few times. The V and J genes are TRBV29-1 and TRBJ1-1, with TRBD1 identical over 7 bases. Germline values: CDR1 SQVTM, CDR2 ANQGSEA. V lost 4 bases, J lost 3 bases, and 5 bases stayed unmatched. The CDR3 is made up of 13 amino acids. CDR3 DNA sequence: TGCAGCGTTGGCGTCGGGACAGACACTGAAGCTTTCTTT. Protein: CSVGVGTDTEAFF.

The chain is built from TRBV27 and TRBJ1-2; a possible D gene is TRBD1 (6 bases). The CDR3 runs to 13 residues. With 4 bases removed from V and 0 bases from J, the gap between germline ends came to 6 bases. From germline, CDR1 is MNHEY and CDR2 SMNVEV (reference sequence). The CDR3 nucleotides read TGTGCCAGCAGTTGGGGGCCTAACTATGGCTACACCTTC. Translation gives CASSWGPNYGYTF.

This clonotype was seen many times. The chain combines TRBV5-1 with TRBJ2-5; D is perhaps TRBD1 or TRBD2 (5 bases each). The CDR3 has 14 residues. In germline, CDR1 is SGHRS, CDR2 YFSETQ. Trimming left V 3 bases short and J 2 bases short, with 11 bases between. CDR3 bases: TGCGCCAGCAGCTGGGGGACGCCTCAAGAGACCCAGTACTTC. Translated: CASSWGTPQETQYF.

This clonotype has just a few counts. One junction end does not reproduce the germline sequence, and a read error may be involved. The CDR3 DNA is TGTGCCAGCAGCCAGGGGGCCCTTAGCCATCAGCCCCAGCATTTT. It yields the protein CASSQGALSHQPQHF. The genes are TRBV6-5 and TRBJ1-5; 8 positions match TRBD1. CDR1 and CDR2 from the germline V gene are MNHEY and SVGAGI. This CDR3 region has 15 residues.

In its sample, this clonotype was seen a few times. This chain's CDR3 is CSAPAGTSGSLGQFF. The CDR3 DNA reads as TGCAGTGCCCCTGCCGGGACTAGCGGGAGTCTCGGGCAGTTCTTC. J is TRBJ2-1 and V is TRBV20-1; 14 bases fit TRBD2. In germline, CDR1 is DFQATT, CDR2 SNEGSKA (reference sequence). The CDR3 has 15 residues. J gave up 12 bases and V 6 bases, and 13 bases lay outside the gene matches.

This clonotype occurred a few times. The J gene is TRBJ2-1, the V gene TRBV5-1, with a weak D call TRBD1 (5 bases). V lost 1 base and J lost 5, with 13 bases in between. CDR1 is SGHRS, CDR2 YFSETQ, per germline. The CDR3 totals 15 residues. In DNA form, the CDR3 reads TGCGCCAGCAGCTTGAGGGTTCAGGGTGACAATGAGCAGTTCTTC. This sequence encodes CASSLRVQGDNEQFF. The full variable domain, with the rest looked up from reference TRBV5-1 and TRBJ2-1, is KAGVTQTPRYLIKTRGQQVTLSCSPISGHRSVSWYQQTPGQGLQFLFEYFSETQRNKGNFPGRFSGRQFSNSRSEMNVSTLELGDSALYLCASSLRVQGDNEQFFGPGTRLTVL.